This TCR beta chain was sequenced in a study of Ad26.COV2.S vaccination and SARS-CoV-2 variants (dated by TCRdb to the early 2020s). A note on the overall study: Donors in the vaccine arm were drawn from COV1001, a multicentre, randomized, double-blind, placebo-controlled phase I-IIa trial testing Ad26.COV2.S in healthy adults. Ad26.COV2.S was given intramuscularly at 5x10^10 or 1x10^11 viral particles, as a single shot or as two shots 56 days apart. TCRbeta repertoire sequencing served as the tool for gauging how specific and how broad the SARS-CoV-2-reactive T cell receptors were following Ad26.COV2.S vaccination. The TCR-sequenced set comprised approximately 32 samples: 19 Ad26.COV2.S vaccine recipients, 5 placebo recipients and 8 SARS-CoV-2 convalescent individuals. Participants in the trial were split at random into five groups of five each, receiving low-dose or high-dose Ad26.COV2.S once or twice, or else placebo on both occasions. Investigators did not know the trial group allocation while performing experiments and assessing outcomes.

TCRbeta CDR3 regions were sequenced with the immunoSEQ Assay. After extraction, genomic DNA underwent amplification by bias-controlled multiplex PCR, followed by high-throughput sequencing. Per the source publication's procedure: To quantify the absolute abundance of each unique TCRbeta CDR3 region, sequences were collapsed and filtered. T cell fraction was estimated by normalizing TCRbeta template counts to usable DNA, with usable DNA measured through amplification of reference genes found in all nucleated cells. Repertoire TCRs were annotated as SARS-CoV-2-specific by exact matching of V gene, CDR3 amino acid sequence and J gene to a known reactive TCR set. The reference SARS-CoV-2 TCR set was obtained from MIRA and was filtered for enrichment in COVID-19-positive ImmuneCODE repertoires, whereby public or cross-reactive TCRs were removed. Using the MIRA antigens, annotated TCRs were further analysed by specific ORF or by position within an ORF. Breadth was defined as the number of annotated unique rearrangements divided by the total number of unique productive rearrangements, and depth was defined as the summed frequency of the annotated unique rearrangements. Two-sided Wilcoxon rank-sum tests were applied when comparing TCR breadth between groups. TCRdb mirrors the immuneACCESS table, restricted to in-frame sequences. Some clones are absent from its copies; in checked studies, under half trace to an unresolved V gene, and the reason for the others is unknown. From that table come the V and J calls and clone size; the DNA was used to work out D and trimming. In this sample the table shows 350,000 to 500,000 clones, about nine tenths of which occur a single time. The ten top clones hold about 4.5% of the sample.

For CDR1 and CDR2, the germline V gene (reference sequence) lists SGHNT and YYREEE. The CDR3 contains 13 residues, cysteine and phenylalanine counted. CDR3 DNA only is kept here, 39 bases in frame from base 1. V loses 4 bases, J loses 6 bases, and the germline ends lie 10 bases apart. Per the publication, the treatment or condition label means: some 19 received Ad26.COV2.S at low or high dose, single or two shots; five or six received placebo; per-sample allocation not given. Repertoires of vaccine and placebo recipients were sequenced from samples collected on day 63 after the first injection. Cohort 1b enrolled some 25 adults aged 18-55 years at a single site in Boston, USA, between 29 July and 7 August 2020. Ad26.COV2.S was a replication-incompetent adenovirus type 26 vector expressing a prefusion-stabilized SARS-CoV-2 spike protein from the original Wuhan strain. About this clone itself: It lacks a known antigen. No quality values exist for individual bases; no much larger clone is one base distant.

General findings and caveats noted by the study authors: The authors noted that the TCR breadth and depth analyses may have underestimated total T cell responses. Substantial breadth of spike-specific CD8+ and CD4+ T cell responses was reported after vaccination. Comparing responses between vaccine doses or regimens was not something the study was powered to do. Non-spike TCR breadth was comparable between vaccine and placebo recipients, consistent with the vaccine containing only spike. Compared with placebo recipients, Ad26.COV2.S recipients showed higher spike-specific TCR breadth (P = 0.0014).

This sequence originates from a person between 18 and 65 years old who received the Ad26.COV2.S COVID-19 vaccine or a placebo. This chain joins TRBV5-4 to TRBJ2-2, with the identity of the D gene unclear. Specimen: peripheral blood, collected in a trial of Ad26.COV2.S vaccine versus placebo. The CDR3 is CASSRPSAGELFF. The DNA reads as follows: TGTGCCAGCAGCCGTCCGTCAGCCGGGGAGCTGTTTTTT.